The next 30 T cell receptor beta chains were all read from a single sample in a study of Graves' ophthalmopathy and Graves' hyperthyroidism. Amplified material comprised TCR beta CDR3 regions derived from RNA transcripts. After a first-round RT-PCR with HTBI primers, a second-round multiplex PCR was run. MiXCR, applied by TCRdb to the multiplex PCR reads, yields one record per CDR3 protein. The table has roughly 420,000 distinct CDR3 sequences, about 21% seen once; the top ten hold around 3.2%. Material for sequencing was peripheral blood. The source is a woman younger than 35 with stable Graves' hyperthyroidism.

The chain has TRBV6-1 and TRBJ1-1; D is perhaps TRBD1 (5 bases). The CDR3 loop spans 16 amino acids. Trimming left V 2 bases short and J 4 bases short, with 17 bases between. Germline-derived CDR1 and CDR2 are MNHNS and SASEGT. CDR3 residues: CASSERGARAGTEAFF. The CDR3 bases are TGTGCCAGCAGTGAACGAGGGGCCAGGGCGGGCACTGAAGCTTTCTTT.

This clonotype was detected a few times. Sequence at one end of the junction differs from germline and may be a read error. V is TRBV28 and J is TRBJ2-7; the D is unclear. Germline lookup yields CDR1 MDHEN and CDR2 SYDVKM. CDR3 size: 20 residues. In nucleotides, the CDR3 is TGTGCCGGCAGTTTTGGGTCGCCTCAGAGGACCCCAGAGGACCCCTACGAGCAGTACTTC. Translation: CAGSFGSPQRTPEDPYEQYF.

In its sample, this clonotype was seen many times. The gene calls are TRBV12-3 or TRBV12-4 and TRBJ1-2; D perhaps matches TRBD1 (6 bases). Trimming removed 4 bases from V and 2 bases from J, with 14 bases in between. This CDR3 has 15 residues. The CDR3 loop is CASSYFGQGNYGYTF. As DNA, the CDR3 is TGTGCCAGCAGTTATTTCGGGCAGGGGAACTATGGCTACACCTTC.

The table lists this clonotype with many counts. The chain uses TRBV6-5 and TRBJ2-5; D is undetermined. This CDR3 contains 14 residues. V lost 7 bases to trimming and J lost 0 bases, with 12 bases between them. Germline V lookup: CDR1 MNHEY, CDR2 SVGAGI. CDR3: CASTQGPYQETQYF. CDR3 bases: TGTGCCAGCACCCAAGGTCCTTACCAAGAGACCCAGTACTTC.

This clonotype was seen at least ten times. The chain is built from TRBV6-1 and TRBJ2-7, with TRBD2 matching 12 bases. V lost 0 bases to trimming and J lost 3 bases; unmatched junction nucleotides: 3. Germline CDR1 is MNHNS and CDR2 is SASEGT. The CDR3 is made up of 16 amino acids. The CDR3 DNA reads TGTGCCAGCAGTGAAGCGACTAGCGGGAGTCGCTACGAGCAGTACTTC. It specifies CASSEATSGSRYEQYF.

Ten or more counts support this clonotype. The chain recombines TRBV14 with TRBJ2-2; D perhaps matches TRBD2 (6 bases). From germline, CDR1 is SGHDN and CDR2 FVKESK. V was pared by 0 bases and J by 0 bases, with 8 bases between. The CDR3 is 16 residues long. DNA for the CDR3: TGTGCCAGCAGCCAAGAGGTAGCGGCGAACACCGGGGAGCTGTTTTTT. It specifies CASSQEVAANTGELFF.

This clonotype was counted a few times. The gene calls are TRBV5-1 and TRBJ2-7; no definite D call. CDR3 length: 15 residues. V was trimmed by 0 bases and J by 7 bases, leaving 17 bases between them. Germline CDR1 is SGHRS and CDR2 is YFSETQ. Here the CDR3 reads CASSLEGRSLREQYF. The CDR3 nucleotides are TGCGCCAGCAGCTTGGAAGGCAGATCTTTGAGGGAGCAGTACTTC.

Many counts were recorded for this clonotype. The junction departs from germline at one end; a sequencing error may be responsible. The rearrangement links TRBV19 to TRBJ2-2, with D possibly being TRBD2 (6 bases). The CDR3 sequence is 15 residues long. The germline V gene has CDR1 LNHDA and CDR2 SQIVND (reference sequence). The CDR3 sequence is CASRTGTGNTGELFF. CDR3 sequence (DNA): TGCGCCAGCAGGACCGGGACTGGAAACACCGGGGAGCTGTTTTTT. The full variable domain, in which reference TRBV19 and TRBJ2-2 provide the parts outside the CDR3, is DGGITQSPKYLFRKEGQNVTLSCEQNLNHDAMYWYRQDPGQGLRLIYYSQIVNDFQKGDIAEGYSVSREKKESFPLTVTSAQKNPTAFYLCASRTGTGNTGELFFGEGSRLTVL.

This clonotype was counted at least ten times. V and J are TRBV28 and TRBJ2-5, with no clear D. Trimming took 1 base from V and 5 from J, leaving 11 bases between them. The CDR3 is 14 amino acids. The germline gives CDR1 MDHEN, CDR2 SYDVKM. The CDR3 sequence: CASSLSSAVETQYF. The CDR3 DNA sequence: TGTGCCAGCAGTTTATCGTCAGCTGTCGAGACCCAGTACTTC.

This clonotype was observed at least ten times. The chain couples TRBV7-2 to TRBJ2-7, with TRBD1 matching 8 bases. V shed 1 base and J 9 bases; nucleotides not matched to a gene: 8. The CDR3 spans 14 residues. The V gene's germline CDR1 is SGHTA and CDR2 FQGNSA. This CDR3 is CASSLGTGRGWQYF. In DNA, the CDR3 is TGTGCCAGCAGCTTAGGGACAGGGCGGGGTTGGCAGTACTTC.

Many counts were recorded for this clonotype. The V call is TRBV12-3 or TRBV12-4, the J call TRBJ2-5; the D call may be TRBD1 or TRBD2 (5 bases each). The CDR3 is 17 amino acids. V lost 3 bases to trimming and J lost 4 bases, with 21 bases between them. The CDR3 DNA reads as TGTGCCAGCAGTTTCTATTTTCAGGGAGAATCCGGAGAGACCCAGTACTTC. It codes for CASSFYFQGESGETQYF.

This clonotype showed up many times. The chain has TRBV28 and TRBJ2-7; tentatively, D is TRBD2 (6 bases). The CDR3 sequence is 14 residues long. Germline V CDR1 and CDR2: MDHEN, SYDVKM. Trimming removed 4 bases from V and 4 bases from J, with 14 bases in between. CDR3 sequence (DNA): TGTGCCAGCAGTTCCCTTAGTGGGAGGTACGAGCAGTACTTC. The encoded protein is CASSSLSGRYEQYF.

The rearrangement links TRBV7-2 to TRBJ2-2; D might be TRBD1 (7 bases). The ends were cut back, 2 bases at V and 4 bases at J, with 14 bases in the middle. The CDR3 sequence is 16 residues long. CDR1 is SGHTA and CDR2 is FQGNSA in the germline V gene. CDR3 region: CASSLNRGGVTGELFF. Written as DNA, the CDR3 is TGTGCCAGCAGCTTAAACAGGGGAGGCGTCACCGGGGAGCTGTTTTTT.

The chain has TRBV6-2 or TRBV6-3 and TRBJ2-3; 13 bases align to TRBD2. V dropped 7 bases and J dropped 2; count of bases not matched to a gene: 9. Germline lookup yields CDR1 MNHEY and CDR2 SVGEGT. The CDR3 length is 17 residues. CDR3 loop: CASTAGTSGVDTDTQYF. The CDR3 region has the DNA TGTGCCAGCACCGCCGGGACTAGCGGGGTAGACACAGATACGCAGTATTTT.

This clonotype occurred many times. The chain employs TRBV12-3 or TRBV12-4 and TRBJ2-7; a weak D match, TRBD2 (6 bases). Trimming removed 6 bases from V and 5 bases from J, with 17 bases in between. CDR3 size: 14 residues. CDR3 residues: CASRAFSGNDEQYF. CDR3 nucleotide sequence: TGTGCCAGCAGGGCCTTTAGCGGCAATGACGAGCAGTACTTC.

Many counts were recorded for this clonotype. The chain joins TRBV20-1 to TRBJ2-5; 9 bases are a match to TRBD2. In germline, CDR1 is DFQATT, CDR2 SNEGSKA (reference sequence). This CDR3 contains 18 residues. The trim removed 1 base at V and 0 bases at J, leaving 12 bases unmatched. The CDR3 DNA is TGCAGTGCTAGAGCCTCTGCTAGCGGGAACTGGTACCAAGAGACCCAGTACTTC. It is translated as CSARASASGNWYQETQYF.

The chain joins TRBV12-3 or TRBV12-4 to TRBJ2-7, with D possibly called TRBD1 or TRBD2 (5 bases each). The V gene lost 7 bases and the J gene lost 6 bases, with 16 bases spanning the gap. This CDR3 region has 13 residues. The CDR3 spells CASTTGPGGEQYF. In nucleotides, the CDR3 is TGTGCCAGCACCACGGGCCCTGGGGGCGAGCAGTACTTC.

In its sample, this clonotype was seen many times. The J gene is TRBJ1-5, the V gene TRBV7-8, with TRBD1 matching 9 bases. The junction had 14 bases not matched to a gene; V was cut back by 1 base and J by 7 bases. The CDR3 covers 18 residues. CDR1 and CDR2 (germline): SGHVS, FQNEAQ. The CDR3 loop reads CASSLGGWDRANSQPQHF. Here the CDR3 DNA reads TGTGCCAGCAGCTTAGGCGGTTGGGACAGGGCGAATTCGCAGCCCCAGCATTTT. The entire variable domain, with the rest obtained from reference TRBV7-8 and TRBJ1-5, is as follows: GAGVSQSPRYKVAKRGQDVALRCDPISGHVSLFWYQQALGQGPEFLTYFQNEAQLDKSGLPSDRFFAERPEGSVSTLKIQRTQQEDSAVYLCASSLGGWDRANSQPQHFGDGTRLSIL.

This clonotype has at least ten counts. The chain uses TRBV13 and TRBJ2-7; 10 bases match TRBD1. CDR3 length: 14 residues. Germline V gene sequence: CDR1 PRHDT, CDR2 FYEKMQ (reference sequence). Trimming cost V 4 bases and J 3 bases; bases outside gene matches: 3. CDR3 in DNA: TGTGCCAGCAGCTCTCGGGACAGGGGCTACGAGCAGTACTTC. Protein: CASSSRDRGYEQYF. Combining the CDR3 with reference TRBV13 and TRBJ2-7 gives the whole variable domain AAGVIQSPRHLIKEKRETATLKCYPIPRHDTVYWYQQGPGQDPQFLISFYEKMQSDKGSIPDRFSAQQFSDYHSELNMSSLELGDSALYFCASSSRDRGYEQYFGPGTRLTVT.

This clonotype came up a few times. An end of the junction does not agree with germline; a read error may underlie this. The chain is built from TRBV6-2 or TRBV6-3 and TRBJ2-4; D remains ambiguous. The length of the CDR3 is 12 residues. CDR1 is MNHEY and CDR2 is SVGEGT in the germline V gene. CDR3 nucleotide sequence: TGTGCCAGCACCGACGCCAAAAACATTAAGTACTTC. It is translated as CASTDAKNIKYF.

Ten or more counts support this clonotype. The chain uses TRBV7-9 and TRBJ1-2, with D possibly matching TRBD1 (5 bases). This CDR3 is built from 13 residues. V lost 7 bases, J lost 2 bases, and 11 bases lay in between. Germline CDR1 and CDR2: SEHNR and FQNEAQ (reference sequence). CDR3 nucleotides: TGTGCCAGCACCGACAGCCTGAACTATGGCTACACCTTC. Translation: CASTDSLNYGYTF.

This sequence joins TRBV6-1 and TRBJ1-1; weak D call: TRBD1 (6 bases). The germline gives CDR1 MNHNS, CDR2 SASEGT. The ends were cut back, 6 bases at V and 7 bases at J, with 12 bases in the middle. CDR3 size: 12 residues. The DNA for the CDR3 is TGTGCCAGCAGGAAGGGGGGTTTTGAAGCTTTCTTT. The encoded protein is CASRKGGFEAFF.

The V gene is TRBV10-2, the J gene TRBJ1-3, with D unclear. The CDR3 sequence is 12 residues long. Trimming removed 5 bases at V and 4 bases at J, with 6 bases between. Germline V lookup: CDR1 WSHSY, CDR2 SAAADI. This CDR3 reads CASSSRGNTIYF. CDR3 sequence (DNA): TGCGCCAGCAGTTCAAGAGGAAACACCATATATTTT.

Notes on this clonotype: A much bigger clone sits one base away, suggesting this may be a read error. The genes are TRBV20-1 and TRBJ2-2; TRBD2 agrees at 16 bases. This CDR3 is 16 amino acids long. Germline V gene lookup returns CDR1 DFQATT and CDR2 SNEGSKA (reference sequence). The CDR3 nucleotides are TGCAGTGCTACGGGACTAGCGGGAGGGAACATCGGGGAGCTGTTTTTT. Translating gives CSATGLAGGNIGELFF.

This clonotype was recorded at least ten times. This chain uses TRBV28 with TRBJ2-5, with 8 nucleotides matching TRBD2. From germline, CDR1 is MDHEN and CDR2 SYDVKM. The CDR3 consists of 16 residues. Trimming cost V 5 bases and J 2 bases; bases outside gene matches: 10. CDR3 sequence: CASSPYFSGIQETQYF. CDR3 nucleotides: TGTGCCAGCAGTCCTTACTTTAGCGGGATACAAGAGACCCAGTACTTC.

This clonotype was picked up many times. The chain joins TRBV12-3 or TRBV12-4 to TRBJ2-7; 10 bases are shared with TRBD2. This CDR3 is built from 16 residues. The V gene end was trimmed by 5 bases and the J gene end by 3 bases; junction bases not matched to a gene: 10. The CDR3 DNA reads TGTGCCAGCAGTATAAGACTAGCGGGTTTTCTCTACGAGCAGTACTTC. Its protein is CASSIRLAGFLYEQYF.

This clonotype has a count of ten or more. The chain carries TRBV24-1 and TRBJ2-7; 9 bases line up with TRBD2. J lost 1 base, V lost 9 bases, and 9 bases had no gene match. This CDR3 has 15 residues. The germline V gene has CDR1 KGHDR and CDR2 SFDVKD. In nucleotides, the CDR3 is TGTGCCACCTCTAGCGGGACCGGGGGTTCCTACGAGCAGTACTTC. It yields the protein CATSSGTGGSYEQYF.

This clonotype was found many times. The chain recombines TRBV6-2 or TRBV6-3 with TRBJ2-2; TRBD2 aligns across 14 bases. Germline V gene lookup returns CDR1 MNHEY and CDR2 SVGEGT. This CDR3 has 20 residues. The V segment lost 3 bases and the J segment 3 bases; nucleotides outside the gene matches: 12. CDR3 amino acids: CASSYLPGLAGVVYTGELFF. CDR3 sequence (DNA): TGTGCCAGCAGTTATCTACCGGGACTAGCGGGAGTGGTGTACACCGGGGAGCTGTTTTTT.

The V gene is TRBV6-2 or TRBV6-3, the J gene TRBJ2-5; D may match TRBD1 or TRBD2 (5 bases each). Germline loops: CDR1 MNHEY, CDR2 SVGEGT. V was trimmed by 5 bases and J by 0 bases, leaving 13 bases between them. The CDR3 runs 15 residues. CDR3 nucleotides: TGTGCCAGCAGTAGGGACGGCTGGTACCAAGAGACCCAGTACTTC. This sequence encodes CASSRDGWYQETQYF.

The gene calls are TRBV9 and TRBJ1-2; D might be TRBD1 (5 bases). Germline values: CDR1 SGDLS, CDR2 YYNGEE. The V gene lost 0 bases and the J gene lost 1 base, with 10 bases spanning the gap. This CDR3 comprises 15 residues. CDR3 protein: CASSVERGSNYGYTF. The CDR3 DNA follows: TGTGCCAGCAGCGTAGAGAGGGGCAGTAACTATGGCTACACCTTC.